Listed below are T cell receptor beta chains from one sample, sequenced in a study of post-analysis software for immune sequencing data. Via MiXCR, TCRdb re-called the PCR reads, giving one row per CDR3 protein. Among roughly 400,000 distinct CDR3 sequences listed, approximately 42% were seen once. The material sequenced was blood. The receptors originated from a girl aged 2-10 years with multiple sclerosis. CDR3s include the opening cysteine and the closing phenylalanine or tryptophan. A D gene is named only where the DNA matches it firmly. Size is omitted from some rows. Given values are once, few, many or a class for expanded clones.

TRBJ2-5 | TRBV10-1 | NA | NA | TGCGCCAGCAGTGAGTCGGTGGGGAACCAAGAGACCCAGTACTTC | CASSESVGNQETQYF
TRBJ2-7 | TRBV6-5 | NA | NA | TGTGCCAGCAGTTACTCTAGGGGATTCGGCTACGAGCAGTACTTC | CASSYSRGFGYEQYF
TRBJ1-2 | TRBV13 | NA | NA | TGTGCCAGCACCGACGGGTCAAACTATGGCTACACCTTC | CASTDGSNYGYTF
TRBJ1-5 | TRBV7-8 | NA | few | TGTGCCAGCAGCTTAGCCGGGGGCCTCCCCAATCAGCCCCAGCATTTT | CASSLAGGLPNQPQHF
TRBJ2-5 | TRBV7-9 | TRBD1 | few | TGTGCCAGCAGCTACAGACCTGGGACAGCGAAACAAGAGACCCAGTACTTC | CASSYRPGTAKQETQYF
TRBJ2-5 | TRBV5-1 | NA | NA | TGCGCCAGCAGCCTTGCAGGTATCGAGGAGACCCAGTACTTC | CASSLAGIEETQYF
TRBJ1-2 | TRBV7-9 | NA | NA | TGTGCCAGCAGCTTAAACCAAGAGACCCAGTATGGCTACACCTTC | CASSLNQETQYGYTF
TRBJ2-3 | TRBV4-1 | TRBD2 | few | TGCGCCAGCAGCCAGTTAGTAGCGGGGATAGATACGCAGTATTTT | CASSQLVAGIDTQYF
TRBJ2-7 | TRBV20-1 | NA | NA | TGCAGTGCCACAACAGGACAGACCTATCGCTCCTACGAGCAGTACTTC | CSATTGQTYRSYEQYF
TRBJ2-3 | TRBV7-2 | TRBD1 | few | TGTGCCAGCAGGGACAGGAGTACAGATACGCAGTATTTT | CASRDRSTDTQYF
TRBJ2-7 | TRBV7-3 | NA | NA | TGTGCCAGCGCTGAGGGAGGGGGAGGGAGCTCCTACGAGCAGTACTTC | CASAEGGGGSSYEQYF
TRBJ1-1 | TRBV29-1 | NA | NA | TGCAGCGTTGCGGGTTTCAACACTGAAGCTTTCTTT | CSVAGFNTEAFF
TRBJ1-2 | TRBV6-6 | NA | NA | TGTGCCAGCAGTTACTCGGCCTCACTCTATGGCTACACCTTC | CASSYSASLYGYTF
TRBJ1-1 | TRBV5-1 | NA | NA | TGCGCCAGCAGCGAGCCGACAGGGAACACTGAAGCTTTCTTT | CASSEPTGNTEAFF
TRBJ2-6 | TRBV4-1 | NA | NA | TGCGCCAGCCAGGGAGCTGGGACCAACGTCCTGACTTTC | CASQGAGTNVLTF